What follows is one T cell receptor (beta chain) and its context. Its specificity is not known. The V end lost 9 bases, the J end lost 4 bases, and 16 bases lay between the germline ends. CDR3 length: 13 amino acids. These data come from a study of blood T cells in healthy people across ages. Study observations and caveats: The study regarded diversity estimates from one million T cells as underestimates.

Then a second PCR, running roughly 7 to 11 cycles, was carried out with a sample-barcoded 5' primer and a J-beta primer mix. Carrying 12 random nucleotides, a template-switch adaptor labeled each individual cDNA molecule. MiXCR was run by TCRdb on the 5' RACE reads, yielding one entry per CDR3 protein. This sample has 650,000 to 1,000,000 distinct CDR3 sequences, with about half found just once. This chain joins TRBV12-3 or TRBV12-4 and TRBJ2-7; a possible D gene is TRBD2 (6 bases). The sample was blood. This TCR was sampled from an elderly man in good health. CDR3 loop: CASSGSEGYEQYF. CDR3 bases: TGTGCCAGTTCCGGTTCGGAGGGATACGAGCAGTACTTC.